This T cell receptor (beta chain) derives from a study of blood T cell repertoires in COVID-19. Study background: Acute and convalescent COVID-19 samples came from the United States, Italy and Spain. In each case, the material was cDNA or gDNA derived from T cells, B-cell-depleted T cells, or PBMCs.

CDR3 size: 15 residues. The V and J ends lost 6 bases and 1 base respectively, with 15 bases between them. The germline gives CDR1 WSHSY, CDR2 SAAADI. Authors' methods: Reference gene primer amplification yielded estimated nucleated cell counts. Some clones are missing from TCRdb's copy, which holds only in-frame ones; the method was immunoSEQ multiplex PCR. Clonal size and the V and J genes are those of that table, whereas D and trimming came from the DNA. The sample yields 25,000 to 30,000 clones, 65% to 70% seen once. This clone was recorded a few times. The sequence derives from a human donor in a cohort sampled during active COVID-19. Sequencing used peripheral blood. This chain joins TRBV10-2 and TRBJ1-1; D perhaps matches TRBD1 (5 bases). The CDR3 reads CASREGGERNTEAFF. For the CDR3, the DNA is TGCGCCAGCAGGGAGGGAGGGGAGAGGAACACTGAAGCTTTCTTT.